This entry lists 2 T cell receptor beta chains sequenced from one sample in a study of radiation and T cells in renal cell carcinoma. Described time point: blood 2 weeks post-SBRT. Treatment here: 15 Gy SBRT to primary tumor, nephrectomy 4 weeks later. Here immunoSEQ multiplex PCR was the method, and the copy in TCRdb shows in-frame clones only, minus some. The sample records about 130,000 clones, over 75% being singletons. This material consisted of blood, taken from a patient whose treatment included radiotherapy and nephrectomy. The origin of the receptors is a woman aged 55-69 years with renal cell carcinoma.

The chain links TRBV5-4 to TRBJ1-1; D gene unclear. V was trimmed by 4 bases and J by 3 bases, leaving 7 bases between them. This CDR3 comprises 12 residues. Germline values: CDR1 SGHNT, CDR2 YYREEE (reference sequence). In nucleotides, the CDR3 is TGTGCCAGCAGCCGGGGTGACACTGAAGCTTTCTTT. The encoded protein is CASSRGDTEAFF.

This rearrangement joins TRBV19 to TRBJ1-5; perhaps TRBD1 as D (6 bases). Germline CDR1 is LNHDA and CDR2 is SQIVND (reference sequence). The V end was cut by 3 bases, the J end by 6 bases, with 15 bases between. The length of the CDR3 is 15 residues. The CDR3 region is CASSIPNRVSQPQHF. The CDR3 bases are TGTGCCAGTAGTATCCCCAACAGGGTTAGTCAGCCCCAGCATTTT.